The 28 T cell receptor beta chains in this list originate from one sample, sequenced in a study of shared clonotypes between healthy human individuals. Some clones are missing from TCRdb's copy, which holds only in-frame ones; the method was immunoSEQ multiplex PCR. The table records 2 million to 2.5 million clones, 93% of them present only once. Sequencing was done on a sample of naive CD4+ T cells from PBMCs. The subset denotes: CD45RA+ positively selected. Source of these receptors: a man younger than 35 in good health. Some clones in this sample may be carry-over from other donors' samples.

The chain joins TRBV27 to TRBJ2-7; D is possibly TRBD1 (6 bases). The V gene lost 7 bases and the J gene lost 4 bases, with 20 bases spanning the gap. The CDR3 totals 15 residues. CDR1 and CDR2 (germline): MNHEY, SMNVEV (reference sequence). The CDR3 nucleotides read TGTGCCAGCAAACCTTGGGGGCCTTTTTCGTACGAGCAGTACTTC. Its translation: CASKPWGPFSYEQYF.

J is TRBJ2-6 and V is TRBV28; D remains unclear. V gave up 8 bases and J gave up 4 bases, with 6 bases separating them. This CDR3 comprises 12 residues. The germline V gene has CDR1 MDHEN and CDR2 SYDVKM. In nucleotides, the CDR3 is TGTGCCAGCGGAACGGGGGCCAACGTCCTGACTTTC. This encodes CASGTGANVLTF.

Points on this clone: The sample contains more than one DNA sequence encoding this CDR3. This chain joins TRBV5-1 and TRBJ2-5; D remains unclear. The CDR3 has 14 amino acids. Trimming shortened V by 0 bases and J by 1 base, and 7 bases separated the two germline ends. In germline, CDR1 is SGHRS, CDR2 YFSETQ. The CDR3 coding sequence is TGCGCCAGCAGCTTGGAAGTCAGCCAAGAGACCCAGTACTTC. Its protein product is CASSLEVSQETQYF.

The V and J genes are TRBV18 and TRBJ2-1; possible D gene TRBD2, 5 bases. V lost 0 bases, J lost 3 bases, and 12 bases lay in between. CDR3 length: 16 residues. CDR1 is KGHSH and CDR2 is LQKENI in the germline V gene. In nucleotides, the CDR3 is TGTGCCAGCTCACCACCGATAGAGGGCCGCTACAATGAGCAGTTCTTC. Its protein product is CASSPPIEGRYNEQFF. The complete variable domain, with remaining parts taken from reference TRBV18 and TRBJ2-1, reads NAGVMQNPRHLVRRRGQEARLRCSPMKGHSHVYWYRQLPEEGLKFMVYLQKENIIDESGMPKERFSAEFPKEGPSILRIQQVVRGDSAAYFCASSPPIEGRYNEQFFGPGTRLTVL.

V and J are TRBV5-1 and TRBJ2-2, with a weak D call TRBD2 (5 bases). V dropped 6 bases and J dropped 0 bases, with 15 bases sitting between them. CDR1 is SGHRS and CDR2 is YFSETQ in the germline V gene. The CDR3 runs 16 residues. CDR3 sequence (DNA): TGCGCCAGCACCCCATCCGGGATTACGAACACCGGGGAGCTGTTTTTT. It codes for CASTPSGITNTGELFF. The full variable domain, in which reference TRBV5-1 and TRBJ2-2 provide the parts outside the CDR3, is KAGVTQTPRYLIKTRGQQVTLSCSPISGHRSVSWYQQTPGQGLQFLFEYFSETQRNKGNFPGRFSGRQFSNSRSEMNVSTLELGDSALYLCASTPSGITNTGELFFGEGSRLTVL.

The chain joins TRBV7-8 to TRBJ2-5, with D perhaps matching TRBD2 (6 bases). Trimming removed 3 bases from V and 5 bases from J, with 19 bases in between. Germline CDR1 is SGHVS and CDR2 is FQNEAQ. CDR3 length: 16 amino acids. CDR3 coding DNA: TGTGCCAGCAGCTTCCCCGGGAGATCGTCTAGCGAGACCCAGTACTTC. Protein: CASSFPGRSSSETQYF.

The rearrangement joins TRBV6-5 to TRBJ2-1; 10 bases are shared with TRBD1. The V segment lost 6 bases and the J segment 8 bases; nucleotides outside the gene matches: 7. The CDR3 extends over 14 amino acids. CDR1 MNHEY and CDR2 SVGAGI come from the germline V gene. CDR3 in DNA: TGTGCCAGCAGCCGGGACAGGGGTTCGGATGAGCAGTTCTTC. Amino acids: CASSRDRGSDEQFF.

This clone appeared once. The genes are TRBV28 and TRBJ1-3, with unresolved D. Trimming cost V 1 base and J 0 bases, with 13 bases left between them. The CDR3 is 17 residues long. Germline V lookup: CDR1 MDHEN, CDR2 SYDVKM. CDR3: CASSLFYTRYSGNTIYF. In nucleotides, the CDR3 is TGTGCCAGCAGTTTATTTTACACCAGGTACTCTGGAAACACCATATATTTT.

The chain couples TRBV19 to TRBJ2-5; D gene uncertain. Germline-derived CDR1 and CDR2 are LNHDA and SQIVND (reference sequence). The CDR3 sequence is 14 residues long. Trimming took off 3 bases at V and 0 bases at J, with 8 bases between the two ends. The CDR3 spells CASSIRQDQETQYF. CDR3 DNA sequence: TGTGCCAGTAGTATCCGGCAGGACCAAGAGACCCAGTACTTC.

This rearrangement joins TRBV28 to TRBJ1-5; D is possibly TRBD1 (6 bases). Germline V gives CDR1 MDHEN, CDR2 SYDVKM. Trimming pared 5 bases from V and 9 bases from J, leaving 20 bases between. The CDR3 totals 15 residues. CDR3 sequence reads: CASSQKQGLGGPQHF. For the CDR3, the DNA is TGTGCCAGCAGTCAGAAACAGGGTCTGGGGGGGCCCCAGCATTTT.

This sequence joins TRBV2 and TRBJ2-1; D is perhaps TRBD2 (5 bases). This CDR3 spans 14 amino acids. Germline lookup yields CDR1 SNHLY and CDR2 FYNNEI. Deletions cut 6 bases from V and 3 bases from J, with 12 bases between. The CDR3: CASSVLAGYNEQFF. The CDR3 nucleotides read TGTGCCAGCAGCGTGCTAGCCGGCTACAATGAGCAGTTCTTC.

The chain is built from TRBV7-9 and TRBJ2-1; TRBD2 aligns across 10 bases. Germline CDR1 reads SEHNR; CDR2 reads FQNEAQ (reference sequence). This CDR3 has 17 residues. V lost 2 bases and J lost 0; bases outside the gene matches: 4. The CDR3 DNA is TGTGCCAGCAGCTTAAAAGCGGGAGGGCCCTCCTACAATGAGCAGTTCTTC. Protein sequence: CASSLKAGGPSYNEQFF. The full variable domain, with the rest looked up from reference TRBV7-9 and TRBJ2-1, is DTGVSQNPRHKITKRGQNVTFRCDPISEHNRLYWYRQTLGQGPEFLTYFQNEAQLEKSRLLSDRFSAERPKGSFSTLEIQRTEQGDSAMYLCASSLKAGGPSYNEQFFGPGTRLTVL.

This chain joins TRBV5-4 and TRBJ1-1; 8 bases are a match to TRBD1. The CDR3 has 16 residues. With 4 bases clipped from V and 0 bases from J, the junction kept 8 bases outside the gene matches. Germline CDR1 and CDR2: SGHNT and YYREEE (reference sequence). CDR3 nucleotide sequence: TGTGCCAGCAGCGCTGACAGGGGAAGGGTGAACACTGAAGCTTTCTTT. Protein product: CASSADRGRVNTEAFF.

The chain employs TRBV6-1 and TRBJ1-4, with D unresolved. Per the germline V gene, CDR1 is MNHNS and CDR2 is SASEGT. Deletions cut 5 bases from V and 5 bases from J, with 6 bases between. This CDR3 region has 12 residues. In DNA, the CDR3 is TGTGCCAGCAGTTTCCGGAATGAAAAACTGTTTTTT. Translation gives CASSFRNEKLFF.

The V and J genes are TRBV9 and TRBJ2-3, with D maybe TRBD2 (6 bases). V gave up 0 bases and J gave up 2 bases, with 10 bases separating them. Per the germline V gene, CDR1 is SGDLS and CDR2 is YYNGEE. There are 15 residues in the CDR3. The CDR3 DNA sequence: TGTGCCAGCAGCGTAGTGGCGGGACCCACAGATACGCAGTATTTT. It codes for CASSVVAGPTDTQYF.

The rearrangement links TRBV18 to TRBJ2-7, with 7 bases matching TRBD1. This CDR3 has 15 amino acids. Germline V lookup: CDR1 KGHSH, CDR2 LQKENI. Trimming cost V 4 bases and J 0 bases; bases outside gene matches: 6. The CDR3 coding sequence is TGTGCCAGCTCACAAAACCCAGGGGGCTCCTACGAGCAGTACTTC. Translation gives CASSQNPGGSYEQYF.

This clone appeared once. In the same sample, other DNA sequences code for this CDR3. V and J are TRBV5-1 and TRBJ1-2; D unresolved. Per the germline V gene, CDR1 is SGHRS and CDR2 is YFSETQ. The V end was cut by 0 bases, the J end by 0 bases, with 6 bases between. The CDR3 sequence is 14 residues long. The CDR3 nucleotides are TGCGCCAGCAGCTTGGGGGCGACTAACTATGGCTACACCTTC. Its translation: CASSLGATNYGYTF.

This chain links TRBV21-1 with TRBJ2-5; TRBD1 is taken as the D call from the table, unchecked against the DNA. TRBV21-1 is shown as a pseudogene. CDR3 length: 12 residues. The CDR3 reads CPSSSRVETQYF. The CDR3 bases are TGCCCCAGCTCCTCCAGGGTAGAGACCCAGTACTTC.

The rearrangement links TRBV14 to TRBJ2-7; TRBD2 matches 9 bases. Germline V CDR1 and CDR2: SGHDN, FVKESK. Trimming took 2 bases from V and 4 from J; bases not matched to a gene: 15. CDR3 length: 18 residues. The chain's CDR3 is CASSQLLSGAGGRYEQYF. The CDR3 nucleotides are TGTGCCAGCAGCCAACTACTATCAGGAGCGGGAGGCCGGTACGAGCAGTACTTC. The whole variable domain, filled in from reference TRBV14 and TRBJ2-7, reads EAGVTQFPSHSVIEKGQTVTLRCDPISGHDNLYWYRRVMGKEIKFLLHFVKESKQDESGMPNNRFLAERTGGTYSTLKVQPAELEDSGVYFCASSQLLSGAGGRYEQYFGPGTRLTVT.

The genes are TRBV9 and TRBJ1-4, with D unresolved. CDR3 length: 14 amino acids. Germline CDR1 is SGDLS and CDR2 is YYNGEE. Between the trimmed V and J ends, which lost 1 base and 0 bases, there was a span of 4 bases. Written as DNA, the CDR3 is TGTGCCAGCAGCGTAACTGCAACTAATGAAAAACTGTTTTTT. Its protein product is CASSVTATNEKLFF.

About this clone itself: Additional DNA sequences in this sample encode the identical CDR3. This sequence joins TRBV5-1 and TRBJ1-3; TRBD1 agrees at 7 bases. With 3 bases clipped from V and 4 bases from J, the junction kept 4 bases outside the gene matches. Germline CDR1 SGHRS, CDR2 YFSETQ. The CDR3 extends over 14 amino acids. The CDR3 nucleotides read TGCGCCAGCAGCTCCGGGACAGAAGGAAACACCATATATTTT. Its protein product is CASSSGTEGNTIYF.

The rearrangement uses TRBV5-1 and TRBJ1-4; D is unresolved. Trimming stripped 0 bases from V and 6 bases from J, with 6 bases between. This CDR3 comprises 13 residues. The germline V gene has CDR1 SGHRS and CDR2 YFSETQ. The DNA for the CDR3 is TGCGCCAGCAGCTTGGAACTGGATGAAAAACTGTTTTTT. Encoded protein: CASSLELDEKLFF.

Turning to this clone: Other DNA sequences in the sample encode the same CDR3. The rearrangement uses TRBV30 and TRBJ1-1; no clear D gene. The V gene lost 0 bases and the J gene lost 2 bases, with 7 bases spanning the gap. This CDR3 contains 13 residues. Germline values: CDR1 GTSNPN, CDR2 SVGIG (reference sequence). CDR3 loop: CAWSVSRNTEAFF. CDR3 DNA: TGTGCCTGGAGTGTCAGCCGAAACACTGAAGCTTTCTTT. Filled out from reference TRBV30 and TRBJ1-1, the complete variable domain reads SQTIHQWPATLVQPVGSPLSLECTVEGTSNPNLYWYRQAAGRGLQLLFYSVGIGQISSEVPQNLSASRPQDRQFILSSKKLLLSDSGFYLCAWSVSRNTEAFFGQGTRLTVV.

This chain uses TRBV28 with TRBJ1-4; no clear D. From germline, CDR1 is MDHEN and CDR2 SYDVKM. Trimming pared 5 bases from V and 0 bases from J, leaving 10 bases between. The CDR3 is 15 amino acids. CDR3 DNA sequence: TGTGCCAGCAGTAAAAGGAGATCAACTAATGAAAAACTGTTTTTT. Translation: CASSKRRSTNEKLFF.

This chain links TRBV5-1 with TRBJ1-4; the D gene is possibly TRBD1 (5 bases). V shed 0 bases and J shed 0 bases, with 9 bases lying between them. The length of the CDR3 is 16 residues. CDR1 SGHRS and CDR2 YFSETQ come from the germline V gene. CDR3: CASSLVAGPTNEKLFF. The CDR3 DNA follows: TGCGCCAGCAGCTTGGTAGCGGGGCCAACTAATGAAAAACTGTTTTTT.

This chain uses TRBV5-8 with TRBJ1-2, with D hard to call. This CDR3 spans 10 amino acids. Germline CDR1 SGHTS, CDR2 YDEGEE. The V end lost 7 bases, the J end lost 7 bases, and 8 bases lay between the germline ends. CDR3 loop: CASGIGGYTF. The CDR3 DNA reads TGTGCCAGCGGGATTGGTGGCTACACCTTC.

This chain connects TRBV5-1 to TRBJ1-5; 7 bases fit TRBD1. Germline V gives CDR1 SGHRS, CDR2 YFSETQ. V shed 4 bases and J 0 bases; nucleotides not matched to a gene: 7. The CDR3 runs to 16 residues. The CDR3 spells CASSGVTGDSNQPQHF. In DNA form, the CDR3 reads TGCGCCAGCAGCGGGGTCACAGGGGATAGCAATCAGCCCCAGCATTTT.

CDR3 amino acids: CASGLVLRGRVTEAFF. CDR3 coding DNA: TGTGCTAGTGGTTTGGTACTCAGGGGGCGGGTTACTGAAGCTTTCTTT. The chain employs TRBV12-5 and TRBJ1-1, with TRBD1 matching over 8 bases. Germline CDR1 is LGHNT and CDR2 is FRNRAP. Trimming took 0 bases from V and 5 from J; bases not matched to a gene: 8. This CDR3 is built from 16 residues.